This T cell receptor beta chain was sequenced in a study of shared clonotypes between healthy human individuals. Adult donors, all healthy and HIV-negative, had no recent acute infections or vaccinations. The CDR3 runs to 15 residues. Trimming took off 0 bases at V and 1 base at J, with 10 bases between the two ends. The V gene's germline CDR1 is SGHTS and CDR2 YDEGEE. In regard to this clone: Its specificity is unknown.

Study-level findings and limits: Rarefaction indicated that sorted-subset sequencing remained incomplete although depth was large. Larger estimated richness was generally seen in naive subsets than in memory subsets. Naive CD4 clonotypes overlapped across a few donors at approximately 4.5%.

The repertoire was sequenced with immunoSEQ multiplex PCR; TCRdb's copy has only in-frame clones and lacks some. In the table there are approximately 2.4 million clones, 90% to 97% of which are singletons. The receptor was isolated from a man aged 18 to 30 in good health. The gene calls are TRBV5-8 and TRBJ2-5; TRBD1 might be the D (5 bases). Sample: naive CD4+ T cells sorted from blood. The subset here: CD45RA+ positively selected. In DNA, the CDR3 is TGTGCCAGCAGCTTGGATGGACATATCCAAGAGACCCAGTACTTC. This gives the protein CASSLDGHIQETQYF.